This entry lists 26 T cell receptor beta chains sequenced from one sample in a study of low-dose radiotherapy and immunotherapy resistance in tumors (dated by TCRdb to the early 2020s). Sample time point, as interpreted from the label and publication: after trial treatment. The treatment or condition label on this specimen signifies: LDRT plus nivolumab, ipilimumab, low-dose cyclophosphamide and aspirin (RACIN trial). The reads were generated on an Illumina HiSeq 2500. Superscript III and a set of TRAV- and TRBV-specific primers were used to synthesize first-strand cDNA, so that both TCRalpha and TCRbeta chains were covered. TCRs were amplified for about 20 PCR cycles with Phusion, using a constant-region primer paired with the adapter attached to the V primers. TCRdb reprocessing: public reads trimmed at Q25 with fastp, clones called with MiXCR, in-frame beta chains kept. Entries that share a CDR3 protein sequence are merged under the most common genes and DNA. For this sample the table gives about 80,000 distinct CDR3 sequences, of which around 17% were detected only once. The ten largest clones add up to approximately 1.5% of the sample.

The material sequenced was PBMCs, taken after low-dose radiotherapy plus immunotherapy. Receptors originate from a male donor with prostate cancer.

This clonotype was detected ten times or more. The rearrangement joins TRBV28 to TRBJ2-3; TRBD1 agrees at 7 bases. The CDR3 spans 12 residues. V dropped 5 bases and J dropped 7; count of bases not matched to a gene: 3. CDR1 and CDR2 from the germline V gene are MDHEN and SYDVKM. This CDR3 is CASSLQGYTQYF. As DNA, the CDR3 is TGTGCCAGCAGTCTACAGGGGTATACGCAGTATTTT.

Ten or more counts support this clonotype. This sequence joins TRBV7-6 and TRBJ2-7; 7 bases are a match to TRBD1. The trim removed 5 bases at V and 5 bases at J, leaving 15 bases unmatched. CDR1 and CDR2 from the germline V gene are SGHVS and FNYEAQ. The CDR3 is 16 residues long. CDR3 in DNA: TGTGCCAGCAGCCTCGGAAGCTACAGGGGTATAAACGAGCAGTACTTC. It codes for CASSLGSYRGINEQYF. Together with reference TRBV7-6 and TRBJ2-7, the CDR3 gives the full variable domain: GAGVSQSPRYKVTKRGQDVALRCDPISGHVSLYWYRQALGQGPEFLTYFNYEAQQDKSGLPNDRFSAERPEGSISTLTIQRTEQRDSAMYRCASSLGSYRGINEQYFGPGTRLTVT.

This clonotype was counted ten times or more. The chain combines TRBV25-1 with TRBJ2-7, with D hard to call. V dropped 6 bases and J dropped 6 bases, with 15 bases sitting between them. Germline CDR1 MGHDK, CDR2 SYGVNS. The CDR3 consists of 13 residues. CDR3 loop: CASSQPGGPEQYF. The CDR3 DNA is TGTGCCAGCAGCCAGCCCGGCGGCCCCGAGCAGTACTTC.

The rearrangement joins TRBV29-1 to TRBJ2-7, with D perhaps TRBD1 or TRBD2 (6 bases each). CDR1 is SQVTM, CDR2 ANQGSEA, per germline. The CDR3 totals 13 residues. Trimming shortened V by 3 bases and J by 3 bases, and 12 bases separated the two germline ends. The CDR3 here is CSVEREGGYEQYF. CDR3 bases: TGCAGCGTTGAGCGGGAAGGGGGCTACGAGCAGTACTTC.

This clonotype occurred many times. The chain has TRBV9 and TRBJ2-2; D remains ambiguous. Germline loops: CDR1 SGDLS, CDR2 YYNGEE. The CDR3 runs to 14 residues. Trimming removed 1 base at V and 1 base at J, with 5 bases between. The CDR3 spells CASSVTVNTGELFF. The CDR3 nucleotides are TGTGCCAGCAGCGTAACGGTGAACACCGGGGAGCTGTTTTTT.

This clonotype was recorded many times. The chain joins TRBV28 to TRBJ1-1; no clear D gene. CDR1 and CDR2 from the germline V gene are MDHEN and SYDVKM. The ends were cut back, 6 bases at V and 8 bases at J, with 19 bases in the middle. The CDR3 has 14 amino acids. The CDR3 loop is CASSPWSAVGEAFF. CDR3 sequence (DNA): TGTGCCAGCAGCCCCTGGAGTGCAGTGGGGGAAGCTTTCTTT.

This clonotype was observed once. V gene TRBV6-5 combines with J gene TRBJ1-1; D gene unclear. Trimming removed 3 bases from V and 6 bases from J, with 8 bases in between. Germline assignment: CDR1 MNHEY and CDR2 SVGAGI. The CDR3 is 12 residues long. The CDR3, as DNA: TGTGCCAGCAGTTATCTTGGCTCTGAAGCTTTCTTT. This encodes CASSYLGSEAFF.

This rearrangement joins TRBV11-2 to TRBJ2-5, with D possibly TRBD2 on 6 matching bases. V dropped 3 bases and J dropped 1 base, with 15 bases sitting between them. Germline assignment: CDR1 SGHAT and CDR2 FQNNGV. The CDR3 runs to 16 residues. CDR3 sequence: CASSLNRETRQETQYF. The DNA for the CDR3 is TGTGCCAGCAGCTTGAATCGGGAGACCCGCCAAGAGACCCAGTACTTC.

This clonotype was found many times. The chain is built from TRBV4-3 and TRBJ2-7; 7 bases are a match to TRBD2. CDR3 size: 16 residues. Per the germline V gene, CDR1 is LGHNA and CDR2 is YSLEER. J gave up 2 bases and V 1 base, and 8 bases lay outside the gene matches. The DNA of the CDR3 is TGCGCCAGCAGCCAAGCTCGCACCGGACTAGCCTACGAGCAGTACTTC. It is translated as CASSQARTGLAYEQYF.

In its sample, this clonotype was seen many times. The chain links TRBV20-1 to TRBJ2-5; TRBD1 matches 7 bases. There are 15 residues in the CDR3. V shed 0 bases and J 3 bases; nucleotides not matched to a gene: 7. Germline V gene data show CDR1 as DFQATT and CDR2 as SNEGSKA (reference sequence). Here the CDR3 DNA reads TGCAGTGCTAGAGATTCCCGGGACAGCAAAGAGACCCAGTACTTC. Translation: CSARDSRDSKETQYF.

This clonotype appeared once. This chain uses TRBV7-8 with TRBJ2-7; 7 nucleotides agree with TRBD2. CDR1 is SGHVS, CDR2 FQNEAQ, per germline. V lost 1 base, J lost 4 bases, and 10 bases stayed unmatched. The CDR3 extends over 16 amino acids. The CDR3 DNA follows: TGTGCCAGCAGCTTAGGGGGGGGGGGTTCAGGGTACGAGCAGTACTTC. Translating gives CASSLGGGGSGYEQYF.

This clonotype was recorded many times. The rearrangement uses TRBV20-1 and TRBJ2-5; 12 bases fit TRBD2. Germline V gene sequence: CDR1 DFQATT, CDR2 SNEGSKA (reference sequence). This CDR3 comprises 17 residues. The V segment lost 0 bases and the J segment 4 bases; nucleotides outside the gene matches: 9. The DNA of the CDR3 is TGCAGTGCTAGAGATCAACTAGCGGGAGGTTCGGGAGAGACCCAGTACTTC. It codes for CSARDQLAGGSGETQYF.

At least ten counts were recorded for this clonotype. The chain has TRBV7-8 and TRBJ2-5; a possible D gene is TRBD2 (5 bases). The germline V gene encodes CDR1 SGHVS and CDR2 FQNEAQ. V lost 5 bases, J lost 7 bases, and 17 bases lay in between. The CDR3 is 14 residues long. The CDR3 spells CASSRSPSWGTQYF. The CDR3 DNA reads as TGTGCCAGCAGCCGTAGTCCTAGCTGGGGGACCCAGTACTTC.

This clonotype was observed many times. V is TRBV20-1 and J is TRBJ2-5; 7 bases match TRBD1. The CDR3 is 11 residues long. J gave up 6 bases and V 7 bases, and 5 bases lay outside the gene matches. CDR1 DFQATT and CDR2 SNEGSKA come from the germline V gene (reference sequence). As DNA, the CDR3 is TGCAGTGTCCCGGACAGGCAGACCCAGTACTTC. Its translation: CSVPDRQTQYF.

Many counts were recorded for this clonotype. V and J are TRBV4-1 and TRBJ2-7; 7 positions match TRBD2. The germline V gene has CDR1 MGHRA and CDR2 YSYEKL. After removal of 3 bases from V and 0 bases from J, the junction contained 8 bases not matched to a gene. The CDR3 contains 16 residues. CDR3 amino acids: CASSHRAGRDSYEQYF. CDR3 in DNA: TGCGCCAGCAGCCACAGAGCGGGGAGGGACTCCTACGAGCAGTACTTC.

At least ten counts were recorded for this clonotype. The CDR3 loop reads CASSSHRGGRGYTF. CDR3 DNA: TGTGCCAGCAGTTCTCACAGGGGCGGTCGTGGCTACACCTTC. This chain connects TRBV28 to TRBJ1-2, with 7 positions matching TRBD1. The CDR3 has 14 residues. V shed 4 bases, J shed 7 bases, and the junction held 9 bases outside the gene matches. Germline V gene sequence: CDR1 MDHEN, CDR2 SYDVKM.

The rearrangement joins TRBV6-8 to TRBJ2-1; TRBD2 agrees at 14 bases. Germline-derived CDR1 and CDR2 are MNHGY and SAAAGT. The CDR3 covers 17 residues. With V trimmed by 5 bases and J by 7 bases, 10 bases remained unmatched. Here the CDR3 reads CASSTYGLAGGGNEQFF. CDR3 DNA: TGTGCCAGCAGTACCTACGGACTAGCGGGGGGTGGGAATGAGCAGTTCTTC.

This clonotype was observed many times. V is TRBV10-3 and J is TRBJ1-2; the D is unclear. The ends were cut back, 2 bases at V and 8 bases at J, with 9 bases in the middle. Germline V gene lookup returns CDR1 ENHRY and CDR2 SYGVKD. There are 12 residues in the CDR3. The CDR3 spells CAISEPTKGYTF. CDR3 DNA: TGTGCCATCAGTGAGCCGACGAAAGGCTACACCTTC.

This clonotype was recorded at least ten times. The rearrangement links TRBV15 to TRBJ1-5; the D is unclear. Trimming removed 0 bases from V and 0 bases from J, with 15 bases in between. From germline, CDR1 is LNHNV and CDR2 YYDKDF (reference sequence). The CDR3 runs 18 residues. CDR3 nucleotide sequence: TGTGCCACCAGCAGAGATTCAATGGCAGGTGTTAGCAATCAGCCCCAGCATTTT. Encoded protein: CATSRDSMAGVSNQPQHF.

This clonotype was detected many times. The genes are TRBV4-2 and TRBJ2-3, with TRBD2 matching 10 bases. The J segment lost 5 bases and the V segment lost 4 bases, leaving 3 bases of the junction unmatched. The germline CDR1 and CDR2 sequences are LGHNA and YNFKEQ. There are 14 residues in the CDR3. The CDR3 coding sequence is TGTGCCAGCAGCCGCCGACTAGCGGGAGATACGCAGTATTTT. As protein: CASSRRLAGDTQYF.

This clonotype has at least ten counts. The chain is built from TRBV7-2 and TRBJ2-5, with 11 nucleotides matching TRBD2. The CDR3 is 16 amino acids. Germline values: CDR1 SGHTA, CDR2 FQGNSA. Germline trimming cut 5 bases from V and 7 bases from J; bases unmatched to any gene: 12. The CDR3 DNA reads TGTGCCAGCAGCCCTTCTACTATAGCGGGAGGGCGGACCCAGTACTTC. This encodes CASSPSTIAGGRTQYF.

This clonotype was observed many times. The chain joins TRBV4-3 to TRBJ2-7; TRBD2 is a possible D gene (6 bases). CDR1 LGHNA and CDR2 YSLEER come from the germline V gene. The V end was cut by 0 bases, the J end by 1 base, with 13 bases between. The CDR3 loop spans 16 amino acids. Here the CDR3 DNA reads TGCGCCAGCAGCCAAGAGGTCGGGAGTCGGTCCTACGAGCAGTACTTC. Its translation is CASSQEVGSRSYEQYF.

A word on this clonotype: This may stem from a read error, because a much larger clone lies one nucleotide away. V usage is TRBV19 and J usage is TRBJ2-7; D assignment may be TRBD1 or TRBD2 (5 bases each). This CDR3 comprises 13 residues. Germline V gene sequence: CDR1 LNHDA, CDR2 SQIVND (reference sequence). CDR3 sequence reads: CTSSPRGGNEQYF. The CDR3 DNA follows: TGTACCAGTAGTCCACGGGGCGGCAACGAGCAGTACTTC.

The gene calls are TRBV12-3 or TRBV12-4 and TRBJ1-1, with D unclear. The CDR3 loop spans 11 amino acids. V dropped 7 bases and J dropped 1 base, with 4 bases sitting between them. The DNA of the CDR3 is TGTGCCAGCACCGCGAACACTGAAGCTTTCTTT. The encoded protein is CASTANTEAFF.

Written as DNA, the CDR3 is TGTGCCACCAGCCCCACCGGGACAGGGACCAATGAGCAGTTCTTC. It is translated as CATSPTGTGTNEQFF. The rearrangement links TRBV24-1 to TRBJ2-1, with 9 positions matching TRBD1. The CDR3 covers 15 residues. The germline V gene encodes CDR1 KGHDR and CDR2 SFDVKD. The ends lost 7 bases at V and 6 bases at J; junction bases unmatched: 9.

In this sample, this clonotype turned up once. A much larger clone differs from this one at a single base, so this may be a read error. V usage is TRBV5-4 and J usage is TRBJ2-4; TRBD2 aligns across 8 bases. Germline V gene sequence: CDR1 SGHNT, CDR2 YYREEE (reference sequence). With V trimmed by 4 bases and J by 3 bases, 6 bases remained unmatched. The CDR3 sequence is 15 residues long. CDR3 sequence (DNA): TGTGCCAGCAGCAGAAAGAGCGGGGGCAAAAACATTCAGTACTTC. It encodes CASSRKSGGKNIQYF.